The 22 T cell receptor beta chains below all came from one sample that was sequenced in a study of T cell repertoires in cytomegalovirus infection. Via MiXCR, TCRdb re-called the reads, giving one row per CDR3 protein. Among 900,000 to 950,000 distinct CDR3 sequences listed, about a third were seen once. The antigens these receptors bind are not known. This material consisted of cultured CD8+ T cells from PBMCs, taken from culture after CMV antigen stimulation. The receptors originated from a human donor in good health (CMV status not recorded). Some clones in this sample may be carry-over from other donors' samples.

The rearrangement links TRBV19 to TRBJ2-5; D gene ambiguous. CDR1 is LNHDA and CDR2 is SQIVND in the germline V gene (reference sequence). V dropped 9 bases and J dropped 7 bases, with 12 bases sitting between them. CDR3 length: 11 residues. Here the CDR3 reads CASAGPGTQYF. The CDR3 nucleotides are TGTGCCAGCGCCGGGCCGGGGACCCAGTACTTC. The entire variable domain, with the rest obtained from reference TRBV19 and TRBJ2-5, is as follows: DGGITQSPKYLFRKEGQNVTLSCEQNLNHDAMYWYRQDPGQGLRLIYYSQIVNDFQKGDIAEGYSVSREKKESFPLTVTSAQKNPTAFYLCASAGPGTQYFGPGTRLLVL.

CDR3 sequence (DNA): TGCAGCGTGGATGGGTGGGACCTCAAGCAAGAGACCCAGTACTTC. Amino acid sequence: CSVDGWDLKQETQYF. The chain uses TRBV29-1 and TRBJ2-5, with D perhaps given as TRBD1 or TRBD2 (5 bases each). CDR1 and CDR2 from the germline V gene are SQVTM and ANQGSEA. V lost 6 bases and J 2 bases, leaving 19 bases between the germline ends. The CDR3 is 15 amino acids.

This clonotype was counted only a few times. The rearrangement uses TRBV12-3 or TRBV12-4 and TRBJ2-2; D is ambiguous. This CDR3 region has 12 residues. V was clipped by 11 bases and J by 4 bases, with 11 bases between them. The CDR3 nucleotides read TGTGCCTCACGGTGGGGCACCGGGGAGCTGTTTTTT. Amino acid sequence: CASRWGTGELFF.

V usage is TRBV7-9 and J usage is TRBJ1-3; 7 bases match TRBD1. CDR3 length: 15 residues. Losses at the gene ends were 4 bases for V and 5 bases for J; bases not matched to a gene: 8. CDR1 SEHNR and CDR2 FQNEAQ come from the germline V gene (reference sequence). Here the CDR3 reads CASSSTTGDRNTIYF. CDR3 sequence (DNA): TGTGCCAGCAGCTCAACCACAGGGGACCGAAACACCATATATTTT.

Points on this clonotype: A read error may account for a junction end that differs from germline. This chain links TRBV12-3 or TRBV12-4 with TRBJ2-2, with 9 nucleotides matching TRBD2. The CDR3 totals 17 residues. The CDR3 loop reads CANSFSLAGPNTGELFF. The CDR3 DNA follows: TGTGCCAACAGTTTTTCCCTAGCGGGGCCGAACACCGGGGAGCTGTTTTTT.

The CDR3 region is CASSQDGGLRVPNEKLFF. CDR3 DNA sequence: TGCGCCAGCAGCCAAGACGGAGGCTTAAGGGTCCCTAATGAAAAACTGTTTTTT. The V gene is TRBV4-1, the J gene TRBJ1-4, with D uncertain. The germline gives CDR1 MGHRA, CDR2 YSYEKL. The CDR3 is made up of 18 amino acids. Trimming stripped 0 bases from V and 3 bases from J, with 17 bases between.

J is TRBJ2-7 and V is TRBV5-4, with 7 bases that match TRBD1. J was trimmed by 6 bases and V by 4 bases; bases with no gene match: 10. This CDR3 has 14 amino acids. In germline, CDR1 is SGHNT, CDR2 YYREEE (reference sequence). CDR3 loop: CASSIRQGASEQYF. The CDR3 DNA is TGTGCCAGCAGCATCCGACAGGGAGCCTCCGAGCAGTACTTC.

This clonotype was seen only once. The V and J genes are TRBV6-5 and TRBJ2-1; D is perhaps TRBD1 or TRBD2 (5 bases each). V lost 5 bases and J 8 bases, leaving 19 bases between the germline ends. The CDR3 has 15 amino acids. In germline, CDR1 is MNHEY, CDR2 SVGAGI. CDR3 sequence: CASSEFALGDDEQFF. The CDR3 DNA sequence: TGTGCCAGCAGTGAATTCGCCCTGGGGGACGATGAGCAGTTCTTC.

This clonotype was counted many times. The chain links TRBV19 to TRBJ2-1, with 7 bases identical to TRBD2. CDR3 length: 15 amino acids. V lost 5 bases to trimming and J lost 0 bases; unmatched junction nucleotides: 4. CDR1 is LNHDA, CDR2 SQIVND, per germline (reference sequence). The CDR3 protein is CASSVRGVSYNEQFF. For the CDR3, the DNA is TGTGCCAGTAGTGTCCGGGGGGTCTCCTACAATGAGCAGTTCTTC. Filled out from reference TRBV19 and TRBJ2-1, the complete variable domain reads DGGITQSPKYLFRKEGQNVTLSCEQNLNHDAMYWYRQDPGQGLRLIYYSQIVNDFQKGDIAEGYSVSREKKESFPLTVTSAQKNPTAFYLCASSVRGVSYNEQFFGPGTRLTVL.

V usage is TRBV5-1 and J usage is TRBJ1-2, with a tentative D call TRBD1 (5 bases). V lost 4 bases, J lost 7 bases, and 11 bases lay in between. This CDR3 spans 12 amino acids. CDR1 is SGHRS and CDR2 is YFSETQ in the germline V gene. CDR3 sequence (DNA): TGCGCCAGCAGCGAGAACGGGGGTGGCTACACCTTC. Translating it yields CASSENGGGYTF.

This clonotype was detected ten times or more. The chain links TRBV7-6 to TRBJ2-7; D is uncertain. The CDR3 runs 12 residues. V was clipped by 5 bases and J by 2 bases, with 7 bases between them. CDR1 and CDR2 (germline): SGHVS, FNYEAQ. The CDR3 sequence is CASSPGPYEQYF. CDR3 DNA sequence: TGTGCCAGCAGCCCCGGGCCCTACGAGCAGTACTTC.

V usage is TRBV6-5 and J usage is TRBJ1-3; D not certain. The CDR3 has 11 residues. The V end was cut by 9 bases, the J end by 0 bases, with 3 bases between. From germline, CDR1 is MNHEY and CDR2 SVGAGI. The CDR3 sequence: CASDSGNTIYF. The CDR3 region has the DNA TGTGCCAGTGACTCTGGAAACACCATATATTTT.

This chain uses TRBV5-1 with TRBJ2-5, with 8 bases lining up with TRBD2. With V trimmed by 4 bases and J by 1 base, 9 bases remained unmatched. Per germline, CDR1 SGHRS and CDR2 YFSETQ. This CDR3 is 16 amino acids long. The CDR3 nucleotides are TGCGCCAGCAGCACGAACGGGAGGGACCCCCAAGAGACCCAGTACTTC. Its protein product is CASSTNGRDPQETQYF.

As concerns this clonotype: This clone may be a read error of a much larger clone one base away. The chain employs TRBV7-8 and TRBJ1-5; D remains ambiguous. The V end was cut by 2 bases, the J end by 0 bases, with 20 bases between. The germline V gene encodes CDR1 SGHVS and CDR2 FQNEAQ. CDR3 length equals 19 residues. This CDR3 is CASSLYRAEWAHSNQPQHF. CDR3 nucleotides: TGTGCCAGCAGCTTATATAGGGCAGAGTGGGCCCATAGCAATCAGCCCCAGCATTTT.

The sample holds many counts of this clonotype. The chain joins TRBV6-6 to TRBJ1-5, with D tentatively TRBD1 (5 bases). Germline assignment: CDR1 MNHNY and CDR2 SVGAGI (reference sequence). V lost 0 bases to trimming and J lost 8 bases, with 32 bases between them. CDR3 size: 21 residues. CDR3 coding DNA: TGTGCCAGCAGTTACTCGAACGTACGGGACCGGATTGTCGTGGTCCTTGAGCCCCAGCATTTT. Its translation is CASSYSNVRDRIVVVLEPQHF.

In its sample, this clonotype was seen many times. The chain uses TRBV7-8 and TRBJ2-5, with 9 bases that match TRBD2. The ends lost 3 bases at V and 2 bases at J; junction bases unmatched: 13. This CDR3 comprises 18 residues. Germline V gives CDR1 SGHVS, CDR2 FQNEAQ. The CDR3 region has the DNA TGTGCCAGCAGCTTCGAGGGTAGCGGGGGTACCGCTCAAGAGACCCAGTACTTC. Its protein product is CASSFEGSGGTAQETQYF.

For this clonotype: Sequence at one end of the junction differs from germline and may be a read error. The CDR3 coding sequence is TGTGCCAGCAGCGGACAGGGCGGGGATCAGCTCCAGCATTTT. Protein product: CASSGQGGDQLQHF. The chain uses TRBV7-9 and TRBJ1-5, with TRBD1 matching 8 bases. The germline V gene encodes CDR1 SEHNR and CDR2 FQNEAQ (reference sequence). The CDR3 runs to 14 residues.

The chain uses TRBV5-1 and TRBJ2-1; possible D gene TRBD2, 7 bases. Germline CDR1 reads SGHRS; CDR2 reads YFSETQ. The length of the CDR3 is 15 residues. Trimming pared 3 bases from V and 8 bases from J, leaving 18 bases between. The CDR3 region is CASSSSGGLRDEQFF. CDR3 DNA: TGCGCCAGCAGCTCTTCCGGGGGGCTTAGGGATGAGCAGTTCTTC.

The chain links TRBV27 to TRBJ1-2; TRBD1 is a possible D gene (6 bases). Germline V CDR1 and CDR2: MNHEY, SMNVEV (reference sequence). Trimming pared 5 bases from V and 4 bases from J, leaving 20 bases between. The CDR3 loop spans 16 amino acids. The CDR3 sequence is CASSPSGGDRFYGYTF. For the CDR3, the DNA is TGTGCCAGCAGTCCCTCCGGGGGTGACAGGTTCTATGGCTACACCTTC.

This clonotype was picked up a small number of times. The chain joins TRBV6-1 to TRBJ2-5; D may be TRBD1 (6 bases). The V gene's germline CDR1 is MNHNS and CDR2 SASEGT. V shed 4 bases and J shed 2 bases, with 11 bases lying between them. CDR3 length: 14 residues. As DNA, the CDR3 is TGTGCCAGCAGTGCCCAGGGGACGCAAGAGACCCAGTACTTC. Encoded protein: CASSAQGTQETQYF.

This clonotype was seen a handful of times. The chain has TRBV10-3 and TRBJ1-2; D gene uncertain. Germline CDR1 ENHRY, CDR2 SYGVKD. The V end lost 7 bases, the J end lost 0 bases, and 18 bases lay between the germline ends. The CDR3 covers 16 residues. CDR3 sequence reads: CAITLNPDTPNYGYTF. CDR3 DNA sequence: TGTGCCATCACTCTAAATCCGGATACTCCTAACTATGGCTACACCTTC.

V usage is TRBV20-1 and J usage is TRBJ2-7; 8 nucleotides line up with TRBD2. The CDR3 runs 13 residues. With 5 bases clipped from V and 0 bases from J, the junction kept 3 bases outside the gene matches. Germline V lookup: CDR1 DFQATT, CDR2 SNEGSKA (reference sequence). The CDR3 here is CSAFSGASYEQYV. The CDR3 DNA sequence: TGCAGTGCTTTTAGCGGGGCCTCCTACGAGCAGTACGTC.